This T cell receptor (beta chain) comes out of a study of blood T cell repertoires in COVID-19 (dated by TCRdb to 2018 to 2021). Background for the entire study: Collaborator samples came from the United States, Italy and Spain and covered acute and convalescent phases of COVID-19. The material from the prospective study consisted of cDNA or gDNA derived from T cells, B-cell-depleted T cells, or PBMCs. Samples came from the ongoing ImmuneRACE study (first 160 participants) plus 1,254 subjects from 6 global collaborators. Subjects who had been exposed to COVID-19, were actively infected with it, or had recovered from it provided the deeply sampled blood TCRbeta repertoires that made up the dataset. The repertoires were released in a freely available public database meant as a resource for research on the immune response to SARS-CoV-2. The sample metadata nearly always contained a de-identified subject ID, COVID-19 status, age in years and sex. Where available, HLA class I and class II types were obtained from metadata supplied by the sample provider rather than from assay-based typing.

TCRbeta CDR3 regions were amplified from genomic DNA by means of the immunoSEQ Assay, a bias-controlled multiplex PCR. As for the original processing: The number of nucleated cells in each sample was estimated by amplification of reference gene primers within the assay. To quantify the absolute abundance of each unique TCRbeta CDR3 rearrangement, sequence reads were collapsed and filtered. For each sample, productive Simpson clonality was calculated as the square root of Simpson's diversity index over productive rearrangements. Here the immuneACCESS table is served through TCRdb, limited to in-frame sequences with V and J called. Missing clones are a known gap in these copies; in checked studies unresolved V genes cover under half, and the rest lacks a known reason. That table supplies the V and J calls and clone size; D and trimming were determined from the DNA. The sample includes about 59,000 clones, with 60% to 80% observed a single time. The ten largest clonotypes hold roughly 3% of the sample.

The CDR3 runs 19 residues from the cysteine to the phenylalanine. The DNA shown is the 57-base CDR3, in frame from base 1. Reading the germline V gene gives CDR1 SGHRS and CDR2 YFSETQ. V has 3 bases trimmed and J has 0 bases trimmed; junction bases matching no gene number 13. The collaborating institutions used their own protocols to collect whole blood in K2EDTA tubes. For TCRbeta analysis, collaborators shipped samples as frozen whole blood, isolated PBMCs, or DNA extracted from either of those sample types. Study-wide findings and limitations: The quantity of clinical and demographic metadata differed by source and by participant and was supplied without curation.

This clone has more than one count but fewer than ten. Its binding antigen is unknown. No quality values exist for individual bases; no much larger clone is one base distant. The sequence joins TRBV5-1 to TRBJ1-3; a stretch of 9 junction bases matches TRBD1. The sequenced sample consisted of peripheral blood. The source of this sequence is a man in his fifties or sixties with acute or convalescent COVID-19. In nucleotide form, the sequence is TGCGCCAGCAGCTGGTGGGGACAGGGCTCGAAGAGCTCTGGAAACACCATATATTTT. It specifies CASSWWGQGSKSSGNTIYF. The variable domain in full, with residues beyond the CDR3 obtained from the reference TRBV5-1 and TRBJ1-3 genes, is KAGVTQTPRYLIKTRGQQVTLSCSPISGHRSVSWYQQTPGQGLQFLFEYFSETQRNKGNFPGRFSGRQFSNSRSEMNVSTLELGDSALYLCASSWWGQGSKSSGNTIYFGEGSWLTVV.